This T cell receptor (beta chain) was obtained from a study of cytomegalovirus exposure and HLA in healthy donors. Study-wide points: Data from an earlier analysis indicated that most TCR beta V segments were productive either about 87% or about 30% of the time.

This CDR3 contains 13 residues. With 4 bases clipped from V and 0 bases from J, the junction kept 2 bases outside the gene matches. Germline loops: CDR1 GTSNPN, CDR2 SVGIG (reference sequence). Points on this clone: Its antigen is unknown.

Primers for the PCR totalled 60 Vbeta and 13 Jbeta. Measured with immunoSEQ multiplex PCR; TCRdb has only the in-frame clones, and not every one. The sample records some 120,000 clones, less than 85% being singletons. The rearrangement links TRBV30 to TRBJ1-1; TRBD1 matches at 7 bases. Input material: PBMCs. The clonotype originates from a male donor in good health and CMV-seronegative. The CDR3 loop is CAWKQGLNTEAFF. The CDR3 DNA is TGTGCCTGGAAACAGGGGCTGAACACTGAAGCTTTCTTT.